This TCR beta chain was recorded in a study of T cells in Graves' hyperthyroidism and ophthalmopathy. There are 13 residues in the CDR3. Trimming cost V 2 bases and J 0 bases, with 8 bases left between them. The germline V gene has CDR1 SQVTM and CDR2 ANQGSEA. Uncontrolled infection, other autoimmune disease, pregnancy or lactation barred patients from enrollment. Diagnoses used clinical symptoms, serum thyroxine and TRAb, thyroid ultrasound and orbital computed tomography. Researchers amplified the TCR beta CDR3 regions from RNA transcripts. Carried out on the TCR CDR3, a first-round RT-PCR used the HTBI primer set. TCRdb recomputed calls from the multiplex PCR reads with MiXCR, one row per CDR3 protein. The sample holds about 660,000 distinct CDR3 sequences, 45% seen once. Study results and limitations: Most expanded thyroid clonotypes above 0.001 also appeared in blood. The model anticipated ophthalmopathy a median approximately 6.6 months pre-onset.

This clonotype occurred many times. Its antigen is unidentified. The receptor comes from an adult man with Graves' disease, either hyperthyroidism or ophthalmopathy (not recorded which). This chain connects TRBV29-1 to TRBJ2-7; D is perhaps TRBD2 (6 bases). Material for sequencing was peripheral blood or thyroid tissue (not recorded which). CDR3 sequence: CSVERGSSYEQYF. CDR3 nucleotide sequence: TGCAGCGTTGAACGGGGGAGCTCCTACGAGCAGTACTTC.